These 3 T cell receptor beta chains were all obtained from the same sample, sequenced in a study of blood T cell repertoires in COVID-19. The repertoire was sequenced with immunoSEQ multiplex PCR; TCRdb's copy has only in-frame clones and lacks some. The data show approximately 220,000 clones, roughly 80% seen once. Sequencing was carried out using peripheral blood. Source of these receptors: a woman of 80 years or more with acute or convalescent COVID-19.

V and J are TRBV6-4 and TRBJ2-6, with 8 bases aligning to TRBD1. The junction had 6 bases not matched to a gene; V was cut back by 7 bases and J by 1 base. The CDR3 has 16 amino acids. Germline lookup yields CDR1 MRHNA and CDR2 SNTAGT. The CDR3: CASKQDRGSGANVLTF. For the CDR3, the DNA is TGTGCCAGCAAGCAAGACAGGGGATCTGGGGCCAACGTCCTGACTTTC.

The gene calls are TRBV6-5 and TRBJ2-5; no clear D. The CDR3 consists of 14 residues. Germline lookup yields CDR1 MNHEY and CDR2 SVGAGI. Trimming pared 0 bases from V and 1 base from J, leaving 6 bases between. The CDR3 nucleotides are TGTGCCAGCAGTTACTCGTACAGCCAAGAGACCCAGTACTTC. As protein: CASSYSYSQETQYF.

The chain uses TRBV27 and TRBJ2-5; 11 positions agree with TRBD2. The germline V gene has CDR1 MNHEY and CDR2 SMNVEV (reference sequence). The CDR3 spans 21 residues. V gave up 4 bases and J gave up 0 bases; unmatched junction bases: 19. DNA for the CDR3: TGTGCCAGCAGTTCCCGTTCGCCCTTAGGGACTAGCGGAAAATACCAAGAGACCCAGTACTTC. Amino acids: CASSSRSPLGTSGKYQETQYF.